The 26 T cell receptor beta chains below were found in one sample sequenced in a study of T cells in localized non-small cell lung cancer. Profiling relied on immunoSEQ multiplex PCR, and the TCRdb table lists in-frame clones only, not all of them. The sample carries roughly 30,000 clones, around nine tenths recorded once. The source material was peripheral blood, sampled before any cancer treatment. The origin of the receptors is an older female donor with stage I lung adenocarcinoma.

The chain has TRBV7-3 and TRBJ1-2; D not resolved. The V end lost 5 bases, the J end lost 8 bases, and 15 bases lay between the germline ends. Germline V gene data show CDR1 as SGHTA and CDR2 as FQGTGA. This CDR3 is built from 13 residues. The CDR3 loop reads CASSPTPGGGYTF. The CDR3 DNA sequence: TGTGCCAGCAGCCCGACCCCCGGAGGAGGCTACACCTTC.

The genes are TRBV5-5 and TRBJ2-2; 10 bases agree with TRBD2. The CDR3 loop spans 19 amino acids. V trimming: 1 base; J trimming: 0 bases; junction bases outside the gene matches: 9. Germline V gene lookup returns CDR1 SGHKS and CDR2 YYEKEE (reference sequence). CDR3 residues: CASSLSSGRARSNTGELFF. In DNA, the CDR3 is TGTGCCAGCAGCTTGAGCAGCGGGAGGGCCCGATCGAACACCGGGGAGCTGTTTTTT.

The genes are TRBV27 and TRBJ2-1, with D possibly TRBD2 on 6 matching bases. This CDR3 is 16 amino acids long. Deletions cut 5 bases from V and 7 bases from J, with 21 bases between. CDR1 MNHEY and CDR2 SMNVEV come from the germline V gene (reference sequence). In DNA form, the CDR3 reads TGTGCCAGCAGTCATTCCGGGAGCCGCGGAGGAAATGAGCAGTTCTTC. Translated, it gives CASSHSGSRGGNEQFF.

The gene calls are TRBV4-3 and TRBJ1-4; D not certain. CDR1 is LGHNA and CDR2 is YSLEER in the germline V gene. Trimming shortened V by 4 bases and J by 0 bases, and 6 bases separated the two germline ends. This CDR3 is 14 amino acids long. The CDR3 spells CASSLSATNEKLFF. As DNA, the CDR3 is TGCGCCAGCAGCCTCAGTGCAACTAATGAAAAACTGTTTTTT.

The genes are TRBV6-1 and TRBJ1-2, with 7 bases that match TRBD1. The CDR3 consists of 13 residues. V lost 6 bases, J lost 8 bases, and 9 bases stayed unmatched. Germline V lookup: CDR1 MNHNS, CDR2 SASEGT. DNA for the CDR3: TGTGCCAGCAGCTCAGGGGGTACAGGAGGCTACACCTTC. Translated: CASSSGGTGGYTF.

About this clone: The same CDR3 also results from other DNA sequences found in this sample. This sequence joins TRBV12-2 and TRBJ2-3; TRBD2 is the table's D call and was not checked against the DNA. TRBV12-2 is marked as a pseudogene. The CDR3 totals 18 residues. CDR3 loop: CASRLGREPPTSTDTQYF. DNA of the CDR3: TGCGCAAGTCGCTTAGGACGGGAGCCCCCCACTAGCACAGATACGCAGTATTTT.

The rearrangement joins TRBV11-3 to TRBJ2-1; 8 positions match TRBD2. Trimming took 1 base from V and 5 from J; bases not matched to a gene: 4. There are 15 residues in the CDR3. The V gene's germline CDR1 is SGHNT and CDR2 YENEEA. The CDR3, as DNA: TGTGCCAGCAGCTTAGCTCTAGCGGGCGACAATGAGCAGTTCTTC. It codes for CASSLALAGDNEQFF.

The chain joins TRBV30 to TRBJ1-4; D not resolved. CDR3 size: 13 residues. Germline loops: CDR1 GTSNPN, CDR2 SVGIG (reference sequence). V lost 0 bases to trimming and J lost 7 bases, with 9 bases between them. The CDR3 spells CAWSVRPVEKLFF. CDR3 coding DNA: TGTGCCTGGAGTGTGCGGCCGGTTGAAAAACTGTTTTTT.

The chain carries TRBV18 and TRBJ1-1; the D gene is possibly TRBD1 (5 bases). V dropped 3 bases and J dropped 2 bases, with 16 bases sitting between them. This CDR3 is 16 amino acids long. Per germline, CDR1 KGHSH and CDR2 LQKENI. The chain's CDR3 is CASSPPGDGGNTEAFF. The CDR3 DNA is TGTGCCAGCTCACCTCCCGGGGACGGGGGAAACACTGAAGCTTTCTTT.

The rearrangement links TRBV11-2 to TRBJ1-2; D is possibly TRBD1 (5 bases). The V and J ends lost 4 bases and 6 bases respectively, with 9 bases between them. This CDR3 has 12 amino acids. The germline gives CDR1 SGHAT, CDR2 FQNNGV. DNA for the CDR3: TGTGCCAGCAGCTACCGGGGGAATGGCTACACCTTC. Amino acids: CASSYRGNGYTF.

This clone was seen more than once but under ten times. V is TRBV2 and J is TRBJ2-5; no definite D call. In germline, CDR1 is SNHLY, CDR2 FYNNEI. The CDR3 runs to 11 residues. V was shortened by 5 bases and J by 5 bases, with 6 bases between the two germline ends. This CDR3 is CASSPGETQYF. CDR3 DNA: TGTGCCAGCAGTCCTGGGGAGACCCAGTACTTC.

CDR3 DNA sequence: TGTGCCAGCAGCGAAGGGACAGGGGACGCCTCTGGAAACACCATATATTTT. It yields the protein CASSEGTGDASGNTIYF. The V and J genes are TRBV9 and TRBJ1-3; 10 nucleotides match TRBD1. CDR1 is SGDLS and CDR2 is YYNGEE in the germline V gene. The CDR3 is 17 residues long. The trim removed 3 bases at V and 0 bases at J, leaving 6 bases unmatched.

The rearrangement uses TRBV5-1 and TRBJ1-2; no clear D gene. Germline V gene data show CDR1 as SGHRS and CDR2 as YFSETQ. V dropped 0 bases and J dropped 4 bases, with 7 bases sitting between them. This CDR3 contains 13 residues. CDR3 nucleotides: TGCGCCAGCAGCTTGGAAGGGCCCTATGGCTACACCTTC. Encoded protein: CASSLEGPYGYTF.

The CDR3 loop is CASSTGQGTGELFF. CDR3 in DNA: TGTGCCAGCAGTACGGGACAGGGCACCGGGGAGCTGTTTTTT. The V call is TRBV28, the J call TRBJ2-2, with 9 bases matching TRBD1. Unmatched junction bases numbered 2, after V lost 5 bases and J lost 4 bases. This CDR3 has 14 amino acids. The germline CDR1 and CDR2 sequences are MDHEN and SYDVKM.

The chain employs TRBV9 and TRBJ1-1; D not certain. Germline lookup yields CDR1 SGDLS and CDR2 YYNGEE. The CDR3 is made up of 15 amino acids. V was clipped by 0 bases and J by 2 bases, with 11 bases between them. The CDR3 nucleotides are TGTGCCAGCAGCGTAGTGTCGTTTATAAACACTGAAGCTTTCTTT. This translates into CASSVVSFINTEAFF.

The chain couples TRBV5-1 to TRBJ2-1, with 9 positions matching TRBD2. Germline assignment: CDR1 SGHRS and CDR2 YFSETQ. This CDR3 has 16 residues. V was pared by 5 bases and J by 3 bases, with 9 bases of the junction left unmatched. The CDR3 loop is CASRPREAGGYNEQFF. The CDR3 nucleotides read TGCGCCAGCAGACCCAGAGAAGCGGGAGGCTACAATGAGCAGTTCTTC.

The rearrangement uses TRBV28 and TRBJ2-7, with 10 nucleotides matching TRBD2. The CDR3 runs 18 residues. Germline V lookup: CDR1 MDHEN, CDR2 SYDVKM. Trimming removed 4 bases from V and 4 bases from J; junction bases left unmatched: 16. The CDR3 is CASSSGSGRSGGGYEQYF. CDR3 nucleotides: TGTGCCAGCAGTTCGGGTAGCGGGAGGTCTGGTGGGGGTTACGAGCAGTACTTC.

The chain carries TRBV6-5 and TRBJ1-2; D is uncertain. Germline CDR1 MNHEY, CDR2 SVGAGI. The CDR3 totals 14 residues. Trimming removed 5 bases from V and 4 bases from J, with 14 bases in between. The CDR3, as DNA: TGTGCCAGCAGTGACGGCCTGGAATCCTATGGCTACACCTTC. Translated, it gives CASSDGLESYGYTF.

The V call is TRBV5-1, the J call TRBJ2-1, with TRBD2 identical over 13 bases. CDR1 SGHRS and CDR2 YFSETQ come from the germline V gene. This CDR3 region has 16 residues. The V gene end was trimmed by 4 bases and the J gene end by 5 bases; junction bases not matched to a gene: 6. Here the CDR3 reads CASSPLTSGRNNEQFF. In DNA, the CDR3 is TGCGCCAGCAGCCCACTGACTAGCGGGAGGAACAATGAGCAGTTCTTC. The full variable domain, rest sourced from reference TRBV5-1 and TRBJ2-1, is KAGVTQTPRYLIKTRGQQVTLSCSPISGHRSVSWYQQTPGQGLQFLFEYFSETQRNKGNFPGRFSGRQFSNSRSEMNVSTLELGDSALYLCASSPLTSGRNNEQFFGPGTRLTVL.

This chain joins TRBV28 and TRBJ1-2; TRBD1 is a possible D gene (6 bases). This CDR3 comprises 11 residues. Germline CDR1 and CDR2: MDHEN and SYDVKM. V was cut by 10 bases and J by 2 bases, with 8 bases left in between. The CDR3 sequence is CATQGNYGYTF. The CDR3 DNA reads as TGTGCCACCCAGGGGAACTATGGCTACACCTTC.

J is TRBJ1-1 and V is TRBV19, with TRBD1 matching 11 bases. The germline CDR1 and CDR2 sequences are LNHDA and SQIVND (reference sequence). This CDR3 is built from 14 residues. Trimming took 4 bases from V and 11 from J; bases not matched to a gene: 9. The CDR3 DNA is TGTGCCAGTAGTACGATTGGACAGGGGGCTTCTGCTTTCTTT. Its protein is CASSTIGQGASAFF.

This clone has a handful of counts. This sequence joins TRBV7-9 and TRBJ1-2; weak D call: TRBD1 (5 bases). Trimming took off 5 bases at V and 3 bases at J, with 13 bases between the two ends. This CDR3 is built from 14 residues. Germline CDR1 and CDR2: SEHNR and FQNEAQ (reference sequence). The CDR3 sequence is CASSELGGYYGYTF. The DNA of the CDR3 is TGTGCCAGCAGCGAACTCGGGGGGTACTATGGCTACACCTTC. The full variable domain, completed using reference TRBV7-9 and TRBJ1-2, is DTGVSQNPRHKITKRGQNVTFRCDPISEHNRLYWYRQTLGQGPEFLTYFQNEAQLEKSRLLSDRFSAERPKGSFSTLEIQRTEQGDSAMYLCASSELGGYYGYTFGSGTRLTVV.

This clone showed up just once. This chain joins TRBV11-2 and TRBJ2-7; unclear D gene. This CDR3 comprises 13 residues. CDR1 and CDR2 (germline): SGHAT, FQNNGV. V gave up 1 base and J gave up 6 bases, with 10 bases separating them. CDR3 region: CASSLVLGREQYF. The CDR3 DNA follows: TGTGCCAGCAGCTTAGTGCTGGGTCGCGAGCAGTACTTC.

This clone occurred once. V gene TRBV11-2 combines with J gene TRBJ2-5; 8 bases are shared with TRBD1. The V gene's germline CDR1 is SGHAT and CDR2 FQNNGV. This CDR3 region has 14 residues. V trimming: 5 bases; J trimming: 5 bases; junction bases outside the gene matches: 7. CDR3 nucleotide sequence: TGTGCCAGCAGCCAGGGGGCCGGGGCGGAGACCCAGTACTTC. Its translation is CASSQGAGAETQYF.

The gene calls are TRBV2 and TRBJ2-6; D is unresolved. CDR3 size: 14 residues. V was cut by 5 bases and J by 0 bases, with 5 bases left in between. Germline V gene sequence: CDR1 SNHLY, CDR2 FYNNEI. The CDR3 region has the DNA TGTGCCAGCAGTATATCCTCTGGGGCCAACGTCCTGACTTTC. Protein product: CASSISSGANVLTF.

The rearrangement links TRBV7-2 to TRBJ1-2, with D uncertain. From germline, CDR1 is SGHTA and CDR2 FQGNSA. Trimming pared 1 base from V and 5 bases from J, leaving 11 bases between. The CDR3 contains 14 residues. The DNA for the CDR3 is TGTGCCAGCAGCTTAGAAATCAGCTCATATGGCTACACCTTC. This gives the protein CASSLEISSYGYTF. Together with reference TRBV7-2 and TRBJ1-2, the CDR3 gives the full variable domain: GAGVSQSPSNKVTEKGKDVELRCDPISGHTALYWYRQSLGQGLEFLIYFQGNSAPDKSGLPSDRFSAERTGGSVSTLTIQRTQQEDSAVYLCASSLEISSYGYTFGSGTRLTVV.